Below are 17 T cell receptor beta chains sequenced from a single sample in a study of tumor-infiltrating lymphocytes in oesophageal squamous cell carcinoma. Using its own MiXCR run on the PCR reads, TCRdb lists one record per CDR3 protein. Seen here are around 13,000 distinct CDR3 sequences, approximately 48% observed once, and the top ten hold roughly 27%. Sequencing was done on a sample of esophageal tumor tissue. Receptors were obtained from a female donor with esophageal squamous cell carcinoma.

This clonotype occurred once. The V gene is TRBV7-2, the J gene TRBJ2-5, with a tentative D call TRBD2 (5 bases). With the DNA end fitting TRBJ2-7 better, the J assignment may be wrong. The germline V gene encodes CDR1 SGHTA and CDR2 FQGNSA. CDR3 length: 15 residues. The CDR3 sequence is CASSSASGPSYEQYF. CDR3 nucleotide sequence: TGTGCCAGCAGCTCCGCAAGCGGACCCTCCTACGAGCAGTACTTC.

The V and J genes are TRBV7-2 and TRBJ2-7; D is possibly TRBD2 (5 bases). This CDR3 contains 15 residues. V gave up 0 bases and J gave up 0 bases, with 9 bases separating them. CDR1 and CDR2 (germline): SGHTA, FQGNSA. Here the CDR3 reads CASSLALGSSYEQYF. CDR3 bases: TGTGCCAGCAGCTTAGCGCTGGGGAGCTCCTACGAGCAGTACTTC.

This clonotype has a handful of counts. The chain couples TRBV7-8 to TRBJ1-1; TRBD1 matches at 8 bases. This CDR3 comprises 14 residues. V lost 5 bases, J lost 1 base, and 3 bases stayed unmatched. Germline values: CDR1 SGHVS, CDR2 FQNEAQ. Here the CDR3 reads CASSTDRGNTEAFF. In nucleotides, the CDR3 is TGTGCCAGCAGCACAGACAGGGGGAACACTGAAGCTTTCTTT.

This clonotype was seen ten or more times. The chain has TRBV19 and TRBJ2-3, with 10 bases fitting TRBD1. The CDR3 length is 16 residues. Looked up from germline, CDR1 is LNHDA and CDR2 is SQIVND (reference sequence). V shed 4 bases, J shed 1 base, and the junction held 5 bases outside the gene matches. The CDR3 spells CASSSSGTGGTDTQYF. The CDR3 DNA is TGTGCCAGTAGTAGTTCCGGGACAGGGGGCACAGATACGCAGTATTTT. Filled out from reference TRBV19 and TRBJ2-3, the complete variable domain reads DGGITQSPKYLFRKEGQNVTLSCEQNLNHDAMYWYRQDPGQGLRLIYYSQIVNDFQKGDIAEGYSVSREKKESFPLTVTSAQKNPTAFYLCASSSSGTGGTDTQYFGPGTRLTVL.

The chain combines TRBV27 with TRBJ2-1; D tentatively reads TRBD1 or TRBD2 (5 bases each). The J call may be mistaken, given a closer DNA end match to TRBJ2-7. Germline CDR1 reads MNHEY; CDR2 reads SMNVEV (reference sequence). This CDR3 has 14 amino acids. The CDR3 DNA reads as TGTGCCACCTCCTCCGGGACGGCTTCCTACGAGCAGTACTTC. This translates into CATSSGTASYEQYF.

This sequence joins TRBV7-8 and TRBJ2-7, with 8 bases fitting TRBD2. The V gene end was trimmed by 5 bases and the J gene end by 1 base; junction bases not matched to a gene: 13. The CDR3 has 17 amino acids. Looked up from germline, CDR1 is SGHVS and CDR2 is FQNEAQ. Here the CDR3 DNA reads TGTGCCAGCAGCATAAGTAGCGGGAACACGAATTCCTACGAGCAGTACTTC. Translated, it gives CASSISSGNTNSYEQYF. Drawing the rest from reference TRBV7-8 and TRBJ2-7, the complete variable domain is GAGVSQSPRYKVAKRGQDVALRCDPISGHVSLFWYQQALGQGPEFLTYFQNEAQLDKSGLPSDRFFAERPEGSVSTLKIQRTQQEDSAVYLCASSISSGNTNSYEQYFGPGTRLTVT.

This clonotype was seen just once. This chain connects TRBV7-6 to TRBJ2-1; 11 bases line up with TRBD2. Gene TRBJ2-5 matches the end of the DNA better, so the J call may be wrong. The CDR3 runs to 15 residues. The germline V gene has CDR1 SGHVS and CDR2 FNYEAQ. Here the CDR3 reads CASSSLAGDQETQYF. The DNA for the CDR3 is TGTGCCAGCAGCTCACTAGCGGGGGACCAAGAGACCCAGTACTTC.

This chain uses TRBV7-2 with TRBJ1-5; D is ambiguous. The germline gives CDR1 SGHTA, CDR2 FQGNSA. There are 13 residues in the CDR3. The V end was cut by 1 base, the J end by 7 bases, with 8 bases between. Written as DNA, the CDR3 is TGTGCCAGCAGCTTAGGTCCCCTCCAGCCCCAGCATTTT. It yields the protein CASSLGPLQPQHF.

This clonotype appeared many times. The chain recombines TRBV6-1 with TRBJ1-5; TRBD1 matches 10 bases. In germline, CDR1 is MNHNS, CDR2 SASEGT. This CDR3 has 19 residues. V lost 7 bases and J lost 0; bases outside the gene matches: 15. CDR3 DNA: TGTGCCAGCACCCGAGAGACAGGGGGCGCCGGGAATAGCAATCAGCCCCAGCATTTT. Protein sequence: CASTRETGGAGNSNQPQHF.

V usage is TRBV19 and J usage is TRBJ2-3; 9 nucleotides line up with TRBD1. The J call may be in error: the DNA end matches TRBJ2-7 better. This CDR3 has 16 residues. CDR1 is LNHDA and CDR2 is SQIVND in the germline V gene (reference sequence). CDR3 coding DNA: TGTGCCAGTAGTATAGCATCGACAGGGGGGGCTTACGAGCAGTACTTC. Its protein is CASSIASTGGAYEQYF.

Remarks on this clonotype: Just one base apart from a much larger clone, this may be a read error. The chain combines TRBV7-9 with TRBJ2-5; 8 nucleotides agree with TRBD1. The CDR3 length is 16 residues. The germline V gene has CDR1 SEHNR and CDR2 FQNEAQ (reference sequence). CDR3 in DNA: TGTGCCGGCAGCTTAGTGTATTCAGGGGGCTCTAATGAGCAGTACTTC. Translated: CAGSLVYSGGSNEQYF.

In DNA form, the CDR3 reads TGTGCCAGCAGTTCCCCAGGAATTCAGGGCTACGAGCAGTACTTC. Encoded protein: CASSSPGIQGYEQYF. The chain employs TRBV28 and TRBJ2-1; possibly TRBD1 for D (5 bases). The end of the DNA fits TRBJ2-7 better, so the J call may be wrong. Looked up from germline, CDR1 is MDHEN and CDR2 is SYDVKM. CDR3 length: 15 residues.

V gene TRBV4-1 combines with J gene TRBJ2-3; D is uncertain. Per the germline V gene, CDR1 is MGHRA and CDR2 is YSYEKL. The CDR3 has 13 amino acids. V lost 0 bases and J 5 bases, leaving 6 bases between the germline ends. The DNA of the CDR3 is TGCGCCAGCAGCCAAGATCGTGGAGATACGCAGTATTTT. It codes for CASSQDRGDTQYF.

The J gene is TRBJ2-4, the V gene TRBV7-8; 8 positions match TRBD1. Germline V CDR1 and CDR2: SGHVS, FQNEAQ. This CDR3 has 16 amino acids. V trimming: 5 bases; J trimming: 15 bases; junction bases outside the gene matches: 21. The CDR3 loop is CASSRTGQENTGELYF. The CDR3 nucleotides read TGTGCCAGCAGCCGGACGGGACAGGAGAACACCGGGGAGCTGTACTTC.

The chain joins TRBV7-2 to TRBJ2-3; no reliable D call. With the DNA end fitting TRBJ2-7 better, the J assignment may be wrong. There are 14 residues in the CDR3. Germline-derived CDR1 and CDR2 are SGHTA and FQGNSA. The CDR3 DNA reads TGTGCCAGCAGTCAACGGGTCCTATGGGATACGCAGTACTTC. It is translated as CASSQRVLWDTQYF.

In nucleotides, the CDR3 is TGTGCCAGCAGTCGCCCGGGACAGGGGGGACCAGATACGCAGTATTTT. Residues: CASSRPGQGGPDTQYF. The rearrangement links TRBV7-3 to TRBJ2-3; 11 bases match TRBD1. Germline V lookup: CDR1 SGHTA, CDR2 FQGTGA. J was trimmed by 4 bases and V by 6 bases; bases with no gene match: 9. The CDR3 is 16 residues long.

The chain joins TRBV4-3 to TRBJ2-4; perhaps TRBD1 as D (6 bases). The DNA matches TRBJ2-1 better at its end, which makes the J call doubtful. Germline CDR1 LGHNA, CDR2 YSLEER. The CDR3 has 15 amino acids. This CDR3 reads CASSQHKQGRNEQFF. The CDR3 nucleotides read TGCGCCAGCAGCCAACATAAACAGGGTAGGAATGAGCAGTTCTTC.